This T cell receptor beta chain comes out of a study of T cells in Graves' hyperthyroidism and ophthalmopathy (dated by TCRdb to between 2018 and 2021). A note on the overall study: Peripheral blood samples were taken at the time of initial diagnosis, prior to any treatment. A discovery cohort of roughly 100 patients, 43 with Graves' ophthalmopathy and 57 with stable Graves' hyperthyroidism, was used to find distinguishing TCR V-J signatures. Prospective prediction of ophthalmopathy was tested in an independent validation cohort consisting of some 18 hyperthyroidism patients and 17 patients who later progressed to ophthalmopathy. For training and testing, the approximately 97 patients in the discovery cohort were randomly divided in a 7:3 ratio. In addition, the study compared T-cell repertoires in thyroid tissue and in blood from several Graves' hyperthyroidism patients. After sampling, hyperthyroidism patients received methimazole starting at 30 mg daily, and ophthalmopathy patients received high-dose intravenous methylprednisolone. The paper reports TCR Vbeta CDR3 sequencing of 130 to 150 peripheral blood samples: 40 or so ophthalmopathy, some 80 hyperthyroidism and around 17 progressor patients.

The CDR3, cysteine through phenylalanine, is 10 amino acids long. Here the CDR3 DNA is all that survives: 30 bases in frame from base 1. Trimming leaves V shorter by 6 bases and J shorter by 15 bases, with the junction holding 2 bases beyond the gene matches. According to the germline V gene, CDR1 reads SNHLY and CDR2 reads FYNNEI. Hyperthyroidism patients were aged 18 to 65 years and newly diagnosed, with disease duration of less than 2 months. Exclusion was applied to patients with uncontrolled infections, other autoimmune diseases, pregnancy or lactation. Clinical symptoms, serum thyroxine and TRAb, thyroid ultrasound, and orbital computed tomography formed the basis for the diagnoses. Blood from progressor patients was collected at the time of first diagnosis with hyperthyroidism, before any ophthalmopathy symptoms had appeared. Ficoll-Paque density gradient centrifugation was used to isolate PBMCs from about 9.4 ml of fresh peripheral blood. Progressor patients were first diagnosed with Graves' hyperthyroidism and then developed ophthalmopathy during follow-up. Trizol reagent was used to extract total RNA, and RNA quality was then checked on an Agilent 2100 Bioanalyzer.

The TCR beta CDR3 regions were amplified from the RNA transcripts. For the first round of RT-PCR on the TCR CDR3, the HTBI primer set was used together with the Qiagen OneStep RT-PCR kit. The libraries were constructed in a second round of multiplex PCR and then size-selected and purified. Sequencing of the libraries was done on an Illumina HiSeq2000 using paired-end 100 bp reads. Per the original workflow: SOAPnuke was used to process the raw data, throwing out any read that contained adapters or uncalled bases, had a mean Phred below 15, or lacked an exact constant-primer or identifier match. High-quality paired reads were merged using COPE v1.2.5, and each unique nucleotide sequence was defined as a clonotype. MiTCR v1.1 was used to align the clonotypes against IMGT TRBV, TRBD and TRBJ reference segments. Only V-J combinations with frequency above 0.0001, covering 99% to 99.2% of repertoires, were analysed. The TCS score was defined as the ratio of F50 (clonal expansion) to E x V (chaos), calculated using BLOSUM62-based TCRdist between CDR3 peptides within each V-J. Welch's t-statistics and random forest reduced roughly 500 V-J features to roughly 13, which were used in a naive Bayes classifier (R e1071). Through fastp at Q25 and MiXCR, TCRdb rebuilt clones from the public reads, retaining in-frame beta chains. Under each unique CDR3 protein, matching rows form one entry showing the most common genes and DNA. The V and J calls here are based on TCRdb, not the publication. The sample includes nearly 600,000 distinct CDR3 sequences, with around 14% observed a single time. The biggest ten clones account for 5% to 7% of the sample.

Points the paper makes about the study in general: In validation, progression to ophthalmopathy was predicted by the model with nearly 71% sensitivity and 72.22% specificity, a median of around 6.5 months before onset. Most expanded thyroid clonotypes (frequency above 0.001) were also detected in blood, suggesting blood repertoires may reflect thyroid immune responses. In cross-validation, a model built on a 13 V-J signature told ophthalmopathy apart from stable hyperthyroidism with over 85% sensitivity and around 83% specificity, and in testing the same model reached 80%/75%. No statistical method was used to set the sample size in advance, and investigators knew the group allocation.

Ten or more counts support this clonotype. Its antigen has not been determined. Base-call qualities are not available, and no considerably larger clone is one nucleotide away. Material: blood. The TCR originated in a woman aged 25 to 45 with Graves' hyperthyroidism that later progressed to Graves' ophthalmopathy. The chain employs TRBV2 and TRBJ2-2, and TRBD2 matches 9 of the central bases. The nucleotides are TGTGCCAGCAGGGGACTAGCAATGTTTTTT. This yields the protein CASRGLAMFF.